Listed below are T cell receptor beta chains from one sample, sequenced in a study of T and B cells in COVID-19 patients. TCRdb passed the multiplex PCR reads through MiXCR, listing each CDR3 protein once. The data hold over 5,500 distinct CDR3 sequences, with 30% to 35% observed a single time. Sequencing input: blood. The source of these receptors is a human donor with active COVID-19. The CDR3 runs from the conserved cysteine through the conserved F or W. The D gene is left open where the match is weak. Clone size, where shown, is once, few, many, or a class for clones that have expanded.

j_call | d_call | v_call | clone_size | cdr3_aa | cdr3_nt
TRBJ2-5 | . | TRBV4-1 | . | CASSQVESETQYF | TGCGCCAGCAGCCAGGTTGAGTCAGAGACCCAGTACTTC
TRBJ1-1 | . | TRBV6-1 | few | CASSYVGLLESAFF | TGTGCCAGCAGTTATGTAGGGCTGCTTGAGTCAGCTTTCTTT
TRBJ2-2 | . | TRBV12-3/TRBV12-4 | . | CASSGAGELFF | TGTGCCAGCAGTGGGGCCGGGGAGCTGTTTTTT
TRBJ1-2 | . | TRBV13 | few | CASCRSGLHYGYTF | TGTGCCAGCTGCAGATCAGGACTTCACTATGGCTACACCTTC
TRBJ1-6 | . | TRBV6-2/TRBV6-3 | few | CASSYSSNSPLHF | TGTGCCAGCAGTTACTCTTCCAATTCACCCCTCCACTTT
TRBJ1-2 | TRBD1 | TRBV29-1 | medium-sized | CSVEDLDRGYGYTF | TGCAGCGTTGAAGATTTGGACAGGGGCTATGGCTACACCTTC
TRBJ1-1 | . | TRBV12-3/TRBV12-4 | . | CASSFRPSKAFF | TGTGCCAGCAGTTTTAGGCCAAGCAAAGCTTTCTTT
TRBJ1-2 | TRBD1 | TRBV13 | . | CASSLSIDRGTNYGYTF | TGCGCCAGCAGCCTAAGTATAGACAGGGGCACTAACTATGGCTACACCTTC
TRBJ1-1 | . | TRBV6-5 | few | CASRPAGLWAEAFF | TGTGCCAGCAGGCCCGCGGGATTGTGGGCTGAAGCTTTCTTT
TRBJ2-3 | . | TRBV19 | medium-sized | CASSIIGTDTQYF | TGTGCCAGTAGTATTATCGGCACAGATACGCAGTATTTT
TRBJ1-2 | . | TRBV19 | . | CASRTGFDFHGYTF | TGTGCCAGTAGAACAGGGTTCGACTTCCATGGCTACACCTTC
TRBJ1-2 | . | TRBV5-3 | . | CASSPDTGSRGGYTF | TGCGCCAGCAGCCCGGACACGGGATCACGTGGAGGCTACACCTTC
TRBJ2-1 | TRBD2 | TRBV19 | medium-sized | CASSPSGGLTYNEQFF | TGTGCCAGTAGTCCTAGCGGGGGGCTCACATACAATGAGCAGTTCTTC
TRBJ2-5 | . | TRBV19 | medium-sized | CASSRGVETQYF | TGTGCCAGTAGTCGGGGAGTAGAGACCCAGTACTTC
TRBJ2-2 | . | TRBV15 | medium-sized | CATRPRGPGELFF | TGTGCCACCAGACCTAGAGGTCCGGGGGAGCTGTTTTTT
TRBJ2-2 | . | TRBV10-3 | . | CAISQPERPGELFF | TGTGCCATCAGCCAGCCGGAACGACCCGGGGAGCTGTTTTTT
TRBJ2-5 | TRBD1 | TRBV15 | few | CATSFDRGFQETQYF | TGTGCCACCAGCTTCGACAGGGGGTTTCAAGAGACCCAGTACTTC
TRBJ2-5 | . | TRBV6-5 | medium-sized | CASSAPSEETQYF | TGTGCCAGCAGCGCACCGAGCGAAGAGACCCAGTACTTC
TRBJ2-3 | . | TRBV18 | few | CASSPPSATDTQYF | TGTGCCAGCTCACCACCGTCGGCAACAGATACGCAGTATTTT
TRBJ2-6 | . | TRBV20-1 | . | CSASRVSGANVLTF | TGCAGTGCTAGCAGGGTCTCTGGGGCCAACGTCCTGACTTTC
TRBJ2-3 | . | TRBV28 | . | CASSSPNTDTQYF | TGTGCCAGCAGTTCCCCAAATACAGATACGCAGTATTTT
TRBJ2-2 | . | TRBV5-6 | medium-sized | CASSLGFHTGELFF | TGTGCCAGCAGCTTGGGGTTCCACACCGGGGAGCTGTTTTTT
TRBJ1-4 | . | TRBV20-1 | few | CSATTGFSEKLFF | TGCAGTGCTACCACAGGGTTTAGTGAAAAACTGTTTTTT
TRBJ2-1 | . | TRBV6-1 | . | CASNPWGSGNEQFF | TGTGCCAGCAACCCTTGGGGATCCGGGAATGAGCAGTTCTTC
TRBJ1-2 | TRBD1 | TRBV13 | . | CASSYTIQGGYGYTF | TGTGCCAGCAGTTACACAATTCAGGGGGGCTATGGCTACACCTTC
TRBJ2-7 | . | TRBV7-2 | . | CASSSYRVRDEQYF | TGTGCCAGCAGCTCCTACAGGGTTCGGGACGAGCAGTACTTC
TRBJ1-2 | . | TRBV5-1 | few | CASSLEVNLGYTF | TGCGCCAGCAGCTTGGAGGTCAATCTCGGCTACACCTTC
TRBJ2-2 | . | TRBV19 | medium-sized | CASSIASPQITRGELFF | TGTGCCAGTAGTATAGCCTCGCCCCAGATAACACGGGGGGAGCTGTTTTTT
TRBJ1-4 | TRBD1 | TRBV29-1 | medium-sized | CSVGPGTGVEKLFF | TGCAGCGTTGGACCCGGGACAGGGGTTGAAAAACTGTTTTTT
TRBJ2-1 | TRBD1 | TRBV7-2 | few | CASSLAHQGDEQFF | TGTGCCAGCAGCTTAGCGCACCAGGGGGATGAGCAGTTCTTC
TRBJ1-1 | . | TRBV20-1 | . | CSASVSPGAFF | TGCAGTGCTAGTGTGAGCCCTGGAGCTTTCTTT
TRBJ2-5 | . | TRBV5-8 | . | CASTFRGRVETQYF | TGTGCCAGCACCTTTCGGGGCAGGGTAGAGACCCAGTACTTC
TRBJ1-5 | . | TRBV6-1 | . | CASSPTYNQPQHF | TGTGCCAGCAGCCCCACGTACAATCAGCCCCAGCATTTT
TRBJ1-3 | TRBD1 | TRBV5-1 | once | CASSLAPQGHAGNTIYF | TGCGCCAGCAGCTTGGCCCCACAGGGGCACGCTGGAAACACCATATATTTT
TRBJ2-1 | . | TRBV10-3 | . | CAISESKGWDEQFF | TGTGCCATCAGTGAGTCGAAGGGGTGGGATGAGCAGTTCTTC
TRBJ1-2 | . | TRBV5-4 | few | CASSAGRGTYGYTF | TGTGCCAGCAGCGCCGGAAGGGGGACTTATGGCTACACCTTC
TRBJ2-3 | TRBD1 | TRBV29-1 | medium-sized | CSVVDRARDTQYF | TGCAGCGTTGTAGACAGGGCAAGGGATACGCAGTATTTT
TRBJ2-2 | TRBD1 | TRBV6-5 | medium-sized | CASSKDRGGITGELFF | TGTGCCAGCAGTAAAGACAGGGGGGGGATAACCGGGGAGCTGTTTTTT
TRBJ1-5 | . | TRBV15 | . | CATSRVGYSNQPQHF | TGTGCCACCAGCAGAGTGGGTTATTCCAATCAGCCCCAGCATTTT
TRBJ1-6 | . | TRBV12-3/TRBV12-4 | . | CASSLEGVPLLRSPLHF | TGTGCCAGCAGTTTAGAAGGGGTTCCCCTTCTCCGGTCACCCCTCCACTTT
TRBJ1-1 | . | TRBV19 | few | CASSIYNTEAFF | TGTGCCAGTAGTATTTATAACACTGAAGCTTTCTTT
TRBJ1-5 | . | TRBV10-3 | . | CASSWAYSNQPQHF | TGTGCCAGCAGTTGGGCCTATAGCAATCAGCCCCAGCATTTT
TRBJ2-3 | TRBD2 | TRBV5-6 | . | CASRTLAGGPLYTDTQYF | TGTGCCAGCAGAACCTTAGCGGGGGGGCCTCTATACACAGATACGCAGTATTTT
TRBJ2-3 | . | TRBV13 | . | CASSWAPGSLTDTQYF | TGTGCCAGCAGCTGGGCCCCGGGCAGCCTCACAGATACGCAGTATTTT
TRBJ2-3 | TRBD1 | TRBV19 | medium-sized | CASSIPQGRSGTQYF | TGTGCCAGTAGTATCCCACAGGGGCGATCCGGTACGCAGTATTTT
TRBJ1-1 | TRBD1 | TRBV6-5 | . | CASSEPGQGRTEAFF | TGTGCCAGCAGTGAACCGGGACAGGGGAGGACTGAAGCTTTCTTT